Presented here are 24 T cell receptor beta chains from one specimen sequenced in a study of PD-1 blockade in classical Hodgkin lymphoma. Data came from immunoSEQ multiplex PCR; TCRdb stores just in-frame clones and leaves some out. The sample lists about 21,000 clones; around 70% were seen once. Relapse was seen in all patients after autologous stem cell transplantation, and brentuximab vedotin exposure was variable. Sequencing used peripheral blood mononuclear cells (PBMCs), obtained at baseline. These receptors originate from a human donor with classical Hodgkin lymphoma.

J is TRBJ2-1 and V is TRBV4-3; no firm D call. CDR1 LGHNA and CDR2 YSLEER come from the germline V gene. The CDR3 consists of 12 residues. V lost 2 bases, J lost 5 bases, and 4 bases lay in between. As DNA, the CDR3 is TGCGCCAGCAGCCAACCTAACAATGAGCAGTTCTTC. As protein: CASSQPNNEQFF.

This chain connects TRBV7-2 to TRBJ2-5, with 7 bases matching TRBD1. The J call is uncertain, as TRBJ2-7 better fits the DNA end. Per the germline V gene, CDR1 is SGHTA and CDR2 is FQGNSA. This CDR3 spans 13 amino acids. The chain's CDR3 is CASCPGTVYEQYF. In DNA, the CDR3 is TGTGCCAGCTGCCCCGGGACAGTATACGAGCAGTACTTC.

This chain links TRBV21-1 with TRBJ1-2; the table assigns TRBD1, which was not confirmed against the DNA. TRBV21-1 is a known pseudogene. The CDR3 contains 19 residues. CDR3: CASSTGPRSDREVFYGYTF. The CDR3 nucleotides are TGTGCCAGCAGCACGGGTCCCCGATCGGACAGGGAAGTATTCTATGGCTACACCTTC.

The V gene is TRBV4-3, the J gene TRBJ2-7; a possible D gene is TRBD1 (6 bases). The CDR3 runs 15 residues. Trimming took 5 bases from V and 0 from J, leaving 14 bases between them. Germline V CDR1 and CDR2: LGHNA, YSLEER. The CDR3 region is CASSEGTQFSYEQYF. In nucleotides, the CDR3 is TGCGCCAGCAGCGAGGGGACACAATTCTCCTACGAGCAGTACTTC.

This clone is classed as medium-sized. The chain has TRBV6-5 and TRBJ2-7; 8 bases map to TRBD1. From germline, CDR1 is MNHEY and CDR2 SVGAGI. This CDR3 is 14 amino acids long. After removal of 2 bases from V and 3 bases from J, the junction contained 3 bases not matched to a gene. The CDR3 here is CASSYATGGYEQYF. CDR3 nucleotide sequence: TGTGCCAGCAGTTACGCCACAGGGGGCTACGAGCAGTACTTC.

This sequence joins TRBV5-1 and TRBJ2-7, with a possible D match to TRBD2 (5 bases). This CDR3 spans 15 amino acids. Germline V gene lookup returns CDR1 SGHRS and CDR2 YFSETQ. The V and J ends lost 1 base and 6 bases respectively, with 17 bases between them. CDR3 DNA: TGCGCCAGCAGCTTGAGGACTTCTGAGTTGGGCGAGCAGTACTTC. Translating it yields CASSLRTSELGEQYF.

The chain joins TRBV7-9 to TRBJ2-1; the match to TRBD2 covers 9 bases. Germline V CDR1 and CDR2: SEHNR, FQNEAQ (reference sequence). The ends lost 5 bases at V and 10 bases at J; junction bases unmatched: 12. This CDR3 has 15 amino acids. Here the CDR3 reads CASSTGTSFSEEQFF. The CDR3 nucleotides read TGTGCCAGCAGCACCGGGACTAGCTTTTCGGAAGAGCAGTTCTTC.

The rearrangement links TRBV9 to TRBJ2-1, with TRBD2 matching over 9 bases. The CDR3 spans 16 residues. Germline V gives CDR1 SGDLS, CDR2 YYNGEE. The J segment lost 5 bases and the V segment lost 0 bases, leaving 6 bases of the junction unmatched. The DNA of the CDR3 is TGTGCCAGCAGCGTAGATGCGGGGGGGCAGGACAATGAGCAGTTCTTC. Its translation is CASSVDAGGQDNEQFF. The entire variable domain, with the rest obtained from reference TRBV9 and TRBJ2-1, is as follows: DSGVTQTPKHLITATGQRVTLRCSPRSGDLSVYWYQQSLDQGLQFLIQYYNGEERAKGNILERFSAQQFPDLHSELNLSSLELGDSALYFCASSVDAGGQDNEQFFGPGTRLTVL.

The genes are TRBV2 and TRBJ1-2; D is perhaps TRBD1 (6 bases). Trimming left V 3 bases short and J 3 bases short, with 11 bases between. The germline gives CDR1 SNHLY, CDR2 FYNNEI. This CDR3 has 14 residues. The CDR3 nucleotides are TGTGCCAGCAGTGAGGTTAACAGGGACTATGGCTACACCTTC. This codes for CASSEVNRDYGYTF.

Only a few counts were recorded for this clone. V usage is TRBV2 and J usage is TRBJ2-7; TRBD2 might be the D (5 bases). V lost 6 bases and J lost 4, with 16 bases in between. There are 14 residues in the CDR3. Looked up from germline, CDR1 is SNHLY and CDR2 is FYNNEI. CDR3 residues: CASSENFGVYEQYF. The DNA of the CDR3 is TGTGCCAGCAGCGAGAACTTCGGGGTATACGAGCAGTACTTC.

This clone has only a few counts. V is TRBV28 and J is TRBJ1-5; TRBD1 aligns across 7 bases. Germline CDR1 is MDHEN and CDR2 is SYDVKM. V lost 7 bases to trimming and J lost 4 bases; unmatched junction nucleotides: 10. The CDR3 covers 15 residues. CDR3 coding DNA: TGTGCCAGCATCGAGGGAGGACAGGCGAATCAGCCCCAGCATTTT. Protein: CASIEGGQANQPQHF.

This clone was seen a handful of times. The chain uses TRBV29-1 and TRBJ2-2, with D hard to call. Trimming took 4 bases from V and 5 from J, leaving 14 bases between them. Germline CDR1 SQVTM, CDR2 ANQGSEA. The CDR3 length is 14 residues. CDR3 nucleotides: TGCAGCGTTGGGGTCAGTCAAGGGACCGGGGAGCTGTTTTTT. Translated: CSVGVSQGTGELFF.

This chain links TRBV5-1 with TRBJ2-7, with D perhaps TRBD2 (5 bases). This CDR3 has 13 residues. Trimming cost V 3 bases and J 5 bases, with 12 bases left between them. Germline V gene data show CDR1 as SGHRS and CDR2 as YFSETQ. The CDR3 region is CASSSQVANEQYF. As DNA, the CDR3 is TGCGCCAGCAGCTCCCAAGTAGCGAACGAGCAGTACTTC.

The rearrangement uses TRBV7-2 and TRBJ1-5; 10 bases line up with TRBD1. This CDR3 contains 15 residues. V shed 5 bases and J 7 bases; nucleotides not matched to a gene: 8. Germline V CDR1 and CDR2: SGHTA, FQGNSA. Here the CDR3 DNA reads TGTGCCAGCAGCCCGTGGACAGGGGGGGAACAGCCCCAGCATTTT. Amino acids: CASSPWTGGEQPQHF. Based on the CDR3 plus reference TRBV7-2 and TRBJ1-5, the full variable domain is GAGVSQSPSNKVTEKGKDVELRCDPISGHTALYWYRQSLGQGLEFLIYFQGNSAPDKSGLPSDRFSAERTGGSVSTLTIQRTQQEDSAVYLCASSPWTGGEQPQHFGDGTRLSIL.

This chain joins TRBV4-3 and TRBJ1-2; D not certain. Germline V CDR1 and CDR2: LGHNA, YSLEER. This CDR3 region has 13 residues. V lost 0 bases and J lost 3, with 5 bases in between. CDR3 amino acids: CASSQDRDYGYTF. DNA for the CDR3: TGCGCCAGCAGCCAAGACCGCGACTATGGCTACACCTTC.

The V gene is TRBV7-9, the J gene TRBJ2-7; D tentatively reads TRBD1 or TRBD2 (5 bases each). CDR1 is SEHNR, CDR2 FQNEAQ, per germline (reference sequence). This CDR3 is built from 17 residues. The V end was cut by 5 bases, the J end by 2 bases, with 22 bases between. CDR3 region: CASSPFSGPAEAYEQYF. CDR3 DNA: TGTGCCAGCAGCCCATTTTCGGGGCCAGCGGAAGCCTACGAGCAGTACTTC.

CDR3 residues: CASSIGGLGTDTQYF. For the CDR3, the DNA is TGTGCCAGTAGTATAGGGGGACTAGGTACAGATACGCAGTATTTT. V gene TRBV19 combines with J gene TRBJ2-3; 8 bases are shared with TRBD2. The germline V gene has CDR1 LNHDA and CDR2 SQIVND (reference sequence). CDR3 size: 15 residues. V lost 1 base, J lost 3 bases, and 3 bases stayed unmatched.

V usage is TRBV10-3 and J usage is TRBJ2-1; D not resolved. V lost 6 bases and J lost 1, with 10 bases in between. CDR3 length: 14 amino acids. Germline V lookup: CDR1 ENHRY, CDR2 SYGVKD. For the CDR3, the DNA is TGTGCCATCAGAGCCGGTGGGTCCTACAATGAGCAGTTCTTC. Translating gives CAIRAGGSYNEQFF.

The J gene is TRBJ2-5, the V gene TRBV6-5; maybe TRBD2 (7 bases). The closer fit of TRBJ2-7 to the DNA end suggests the J call may be wrong. CDR1 and CDR2 (germline): MNHEY, SVGAGI. The CDR3 contains 13 residues. In DNA form, the CDR3 reads TGTGCCAGCAGCTTCCGGGGGGCGAACGAGCAGTACTTC. Encoded protein: CASSFRGANEQYF.

This clone was seen more than once but under ten times. The J gene is TRBJ1-1, the V gene TRBV5-4; D may be TRBD1 (6 bases). Between the trimmed V and J ends, which lost 1 base and 5 bases, there was a span of 6 bases. In germline, CDR1 is SGHNT, CDR2 YYREEE (reference sequence). This CDR3 has 12 amino acids. The CDR3 reads CASSLRGTEAFF. In nucleotides, the CDR3 is TGTGCCAGCAGCTTGAGGGGGACTGAAGCTTTCTTT.

The genes are TRBV12-5 and TRBJ2-5; a weak D match, TRBD2 (6 bases). CDR1 LGHNT and CDR2 FRNRAP come from the germline V gene. Trimming left V 0 bases short and J 1 base short, with 9 bases between. The CDR3 runs to 15 residues. The CDR3, as DNA: TGTGCTAGTGGTTTGGTTACTAGCTTCCAAGAGACCCAGTACTTC. It codes for CASGLVTSFQETQYF.

V is TRBV29-1 and J is TRBJ1-1; TRBD1 aligns across 9 bases. The V segment lost 7 bases and the J segment 1 base; nucleotides outside the gene matches: 4. Germline V gene sequence: CDR1 SQVTM, CDR2 ANQGSEA. This CDR3 contains 13 residues. The CDR3 DNA is TGCAGCGCCAACAGGGGGCAGAACACTGAAGCTTTCTTT. Translation: CSANRGQNTEAFF.

In its sample, this clone was seen a few times. The chain employs TRBV2 and TRBJ1-1; D is uncertain. This CDR3 contains 15 residues. CDR1 and CDR2 from the germline V gene are SNHLY and FYNNEI. The germline V and J ends were trimmed by 1 base and 0 bases, with 9 bases remaining between them. For the CDR3, the DNA is TGTGCCAGCAGTGAAGGGCGGGTTATGAACACTGAAGCTTTCTTT. This sequence encodes CASSEGRVMNTEAFF.

The CDR3 loop is CASSLGKTLHF. In nucleotides, the CDR3 is TGTGCCAGCAGCTTAGGCAAGACCCTCCACTTT. V is TRBV11-2 and J is TRBJ1-6; no clear D gene. V lost 1 base and J lost 14, with 6 bases in between. The CDR3 is made up of 11 amino acids. Germline CDR1 SGHAT, CDR2 FQNNGV.